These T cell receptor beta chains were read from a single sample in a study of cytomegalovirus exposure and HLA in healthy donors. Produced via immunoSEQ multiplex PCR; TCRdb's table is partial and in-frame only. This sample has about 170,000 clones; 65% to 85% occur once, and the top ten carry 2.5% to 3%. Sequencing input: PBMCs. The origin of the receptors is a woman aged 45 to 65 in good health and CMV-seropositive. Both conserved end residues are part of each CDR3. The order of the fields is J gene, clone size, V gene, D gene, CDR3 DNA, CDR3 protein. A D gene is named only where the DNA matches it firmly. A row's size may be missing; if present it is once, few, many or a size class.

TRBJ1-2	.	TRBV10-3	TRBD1	TGTGCCATCAGTGAAGGGGACAGGGGTGGGTATGGCTACACCTTC	CAISEGDRGGYGYTF
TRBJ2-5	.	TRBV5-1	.	TGCGCCAGCAGCTCCCGGGGACAAGAGACCCAGTACTTC	CASSSRGQETQYF
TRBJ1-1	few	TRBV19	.	TGTGCCAGTAGTAAGGGGGACACTGAAGCTTTCTTT	CASSKGDTEAFF
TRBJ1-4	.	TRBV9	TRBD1	TGTGCCAGCGGGACAGCCCCGGGAAAACTGTTTTTT	CASGTAPGKLFF
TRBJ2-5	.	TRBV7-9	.	TGTTCCAGCAGCTTCGACAGGCAGACCCAGTACTTC	CSSSFDRQTQYF
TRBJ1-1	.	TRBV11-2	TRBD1	TGTGCCAGCAGCTTATCCTCAGGGGGAACTGAAGCTTTCTTT	CASSLSSGGTEAFF
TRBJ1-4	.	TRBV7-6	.	TGTGCCAGCAGCTTATACCAGGGTAGGGATGAAAAACTGTTTTTT	CASSLYQGRDEKLFF
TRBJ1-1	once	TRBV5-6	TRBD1	TGTGCCAGTCTACAGGGGGGGCGCGACACTGAAGCTTTCTTT	CASLQGGRDTEAFF
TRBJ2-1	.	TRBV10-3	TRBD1	TGTGCCATCAGCCAGGGACAGGGATACAATGAGCAGTTCTTC	CAISQGQGYNEQFF
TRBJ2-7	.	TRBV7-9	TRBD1	TGTGCCAGCAGCTTAGGACAGGGTCACTACGAGCAGTACTTC	CASSLGQGHYEQYF
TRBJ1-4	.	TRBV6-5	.	TGTGCCAGCAGGAGGACAGACCAGAATGAAAAACTGTTTTTT	CASRRTDQNEKLFF
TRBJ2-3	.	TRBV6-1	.	TGTGCCAGCAGTGATGGCAGGGATGATACGCAGTATTTT	CASSDGRDDTQYF
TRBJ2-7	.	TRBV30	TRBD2	TGTGCCTGGAGGTCCTGGACTAGCGGGGCATACGAGCAGTACTTC	CAWRSWTSGAYEQYF
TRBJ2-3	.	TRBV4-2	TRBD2	TGTGCCAGCAGCCAAGCCGGGGGGAGCACAGATACGCAGTATTTT	CASSQAGGSTDTQYF
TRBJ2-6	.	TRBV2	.	TGTGCCAGTCTTGAGGGGGCTGGGGCCAACGTCCTGACTTTC	CASLEGAGANVLTF
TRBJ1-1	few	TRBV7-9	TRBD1	TGTGCCAGCAGCTACCCTACTACAGGGGTAATGAACACTGAAGCTTTCTTT	CASSYPTTGVMNTEAFF
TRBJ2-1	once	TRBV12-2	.	TGTGCAAGTCGCTTAGCGGTGGGTGGGTCTAGCGGAGGTTTTGGGAATGAGCAGTTCTTC	CASRLAVGGSSGGFGNEQFF
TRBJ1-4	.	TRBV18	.	TGTGCCAGCTCACCACCGTCAAACAACAATGAAAAACTGTTTTTT	CASSPPSNNNEKLFF
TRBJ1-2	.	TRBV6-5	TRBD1	TGTGCCAGCAGCCCCCCGGGACAGGGGTTATATGGCTACACCTTC	CASSPPGQGLYGYTF
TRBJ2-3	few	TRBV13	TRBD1	TGTGCCAGCAGCGACCGGGACAGGGGAAGTGATACGCAGTATTTT	CASSDRDRGSDTQYF
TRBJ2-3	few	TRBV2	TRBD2	TGTGCCAGCAGTGTGGTCAGCGGGGCAGATACGCAGTATTTT	CASSVVSGADTQYF